Listed below are T cell receptor beta chains from one sample, sequenced in a study of blood T cells in healthy people across ages. TCRdb reanalysed the 5' RACE reads using MiXCR and keeps one entry per CDR3 protein. The table shows roughly 680,000 distinct CDR3 sequences, with around a fifth occurring only once. Material for sequencing was blood. The source of these receptors is a man aged 70-80 years in good health. CDR3s include the opening cysteine and the closing phenylalanine or tryptophan. A D gene is named only where the DNA matches it firmly. The size of a clone is reported for some rows only, either as once, few or many, or as a class for expanded clones.

D	V	size	J	CDR3	DNA
.	TRBV20-1	many	TRBJ2-2	CSAIRGDTGELFF	TGCAGTGCTATCAGGGGGGACACCGGGGAGCTGTTTTTT
.	TRBV10-1	.	TRBJ2-2	CASSDYTGELFF	TGCGCCAGCAGTGACTACACCGGGGAGCTGTTTTTT
.	TRBV6-5	few	TRBJ2-7	CASSYEPGSSYEQYF	TGTGCCAGCAGTTACGAGCCCGGGAGCTCCTACGAGCAGTACTTC
TRBD2	TRBV12-3/TRBV12-4	few	TRBJ2-3	CASSFLAGGTTDTQYF	TGTGCCAGCAGTTTCTTAGCGGGAGGGACCACAGATACGCAGTATTTT
.	TRBV18	.	TRBJ2-4	CASSPLVQGSVKSIQYF	TGTGCCAGCTCACCACTGGTCCAGGGGAGCGTCAAAAGCATTCAGTACTTC
TRBD1	TRBV5-1	few	TRBJ2-7	CASSLEGTASYEQYF	TGCGCCAGCAGCTTGGAAGGGACAGCCTCCTACGAGCAGTACTTC
TRBD2	TRBV7-8	.	TRBJ2-6	CASSLADRGAGIAGANVLTF	TGTGCCAGCAGCTTAGCCGACCGAGGAGCGGGAATAGCTGGGGCCAACGTCCTGACTTTC
TRBD2	TRBV6-1	.	TRBJ2-1	CASSETSGPAYFF	TGTGCCAGCAGTGAGACTAGCGGGCCCGCTTACTTCTTC
.	TRBV6-2/TRBV6-3	.	TRBJ2-1	CASRATGFSYNEQFF	TGTGCCAGCAGGGCCACAGGGTTCTCCTACAATGAGCAGTTCTTC
.	TRBV7-9	few	TRBJ2-7	CASSTGTRYEQYF	TGTGCCAGCAGCACGGGTACACGCTACGAGCAGTACTTC
.	TRBV7-8	.	TRBJ2-1	CASSLVIDHEQFF	TGTGCCAGCAGCTTAGTTATCGACCACGAGCAGTTCTTC
.	TRBV10-3	few	TRBJ1-4	CAISESSEEKLFF	TGTGCCATCAGTGAGTCAAGCGAAGAAAAACTGTTTTTT
.	TRBV9	.	TRBJ2-3	CASSSQESFPDTQYF	TGTGCCAGCAGCTCACAGGAAAGTTTTCCAGATACGCAGTATTTT
.	TRBV28	many	TRBJ2-6	CASSRDRFSGANVLTF	TGTGCCAGCAGTCGGGACCGTTTCTCTGGGGCCAACGTCCTGACTTTC
TRBD2	TRBV28	.	TRBJ2-5	CASSQKRLATSF	TGTGCCAGCAGTCAAAAAAGACTAGCAACTAGCTTC
TRBD2	TRBV6-5	.	TRBJ2-7	CASSYWDIGTSGRTKEQYF	TGTGCCAGCAGTTACTGGGACATTGGGACTAGCGGGAGAACAAAAGAGCAGTACTTC
TRBD1	TRBV11-2	few	TRBJ2-7	CASSPQDRVRYF	TGTGCCAGCAGCCCACAGGACAGGGTTCGGTACTTC
TRBD1	TRBV5-1	.	TRBJ2-3	CASSLTGGGGTDTQYF	TGCGCCAGCAGCCTGACAGGGGGTGGAGGCACAGATACGCAGTATTTT
TRBD2	TRBV5-1	.	TRBJ2-2	CASSPPGLAVTGELFF	TGCGCCAGCAGTCCCCCGGGACTAGCGGTCACCGGGGAGCTGTTTTTT